The 23 T cell receptor beta chains below were found in one sample sequenced in a study of blood T cell repertoires in COVID-19. Sequencing was performed with immunoSEQ multiplex PCR; in TCRdb, only in-frame clones are kept and a portion is missing. The sample lists around 21,000 clones; about 87% were seen once. Sequencing used peripheral blood. Receptors originate from a woman of 80 years or more with active COVID-19.

The rearrangement links TRBV7-9 to TRBJ1-5; TRBD1 aligns across 7 bases. Germline-derived CDR1 and CDR2 are SEHNR and FQNEAQ (reference sequence). V lost 7 bases, J lost 5 bases, and 5 bases stayed unmatched. This CDR3 is 13 amino acids long. The chain's CDR3 is CASTTDRDQPQHF. In DNA form, the CDR3 reads TGTGCCAGCACCACCGACAGGGATCAGCCCCAGCATTTT. The full variable domain, its missing parts supplied by reference TRBV7-9 and TRBJ1-5, is DTGVSQNPRHKITKRGQNVTFRCDPISEHNRLYWYRQTLGQGPEFLTYFQNEAQLEKSRLLSDRFSAERPKGSFSTLEIQRTEQGDSAMYLCASTTDRDQPQHFGDGTRLSIL.

The rearrangement uses TRBV3-1 (or the pseudogene TRBV3-2) and TRBJ1-2, with a possible D match to TRBD1 (5 bases). Germline loops: CDR1 LGHDT, CDR2 YNNKEL (reference sequence). This CDR3 region has 14 residues. V lost 2 bases and J 4 bases, leaving 11 bases between the germline ends. CDR3 DNA sequence: TGTGCCAGCAGCCAAACAGGAGCATCCTATGGCTACACCTTC. Amino acid sequence: CASSQTGASYGYTF.

V and J are TRBV6-5 and TRBJ1-6; D gene uncertain. Germline-derived CDR1 and CDR2 are MNHEY and SVGAGI. V was trimmed by 6 bases and J by 4 bases, leaving 13 bases between them. The CDR3 contains 15 residues. CDR3 DNA sequence: TGTGCCAGCAGCCCGGAGCGGAGGTATAATTCACCCCTCCACTTT. Its translation: CASSPERRYNSPLHF.

This clone was counted once. The genes are TRBV9 and TRBJ1-4, with D uncertain. V was trimmed by 1 base and J by 6 bases, leaving 7 bases between them. Germline lookup yields CDR1 SGDLS and CDR2 YYNGEE. The CDR3 sequence is 13 residues long. The DNA for the CDR3 is TGTGCCAGCAGCGTAATGAGAGATGAAAAACTGTTTTTT. It encodes CASSVMRDEKLFF.

The CDR3 sequence is CASYHGADPGNGYTF. DNA for the CDR3: TGTGCCAGCTACCACGGAGCGGACCCCGGGAATGGCTACACCTTC. This chain links TRBV18 with TRBJ1-2; D remains unclear. Trimming pared 7 bases from V and 6 bases from J, leaving 21 bases between. The germline gives CDR1 KGHSH, CDR2 LQKENI. There are 15 residues in the CDR3.

The V and J genes are TRBV29-1 and TRBJ2-3; weak D call: TRBD1 (5 bases). The V gene lost 7 bases and the J gene lost 4 bases, with 12 bases spanning the gap. The CDR3 covers 12 residues. Germline CDR1 and CDR2: SQVTM and ANQGSEA. The CDR3 here is CSGSQGADTQYF. The CDR3 coding sequence is TGCAGCGGATCCCAAGGGGCAGATACGCAGTATTTT.

The chain has TRBV4-2 and TRBJ2-1, with D perhaps TRBD1 (6 bases). The CDR3 is 16 residues long. Germline V CDR1 and CDR2: LGHNA, YNFKEQ. V lost 4 bases and J 7 bases, leaving 20 bases between the germline ends. CDR3 amino acids: CASSPPTGPSKNEQFF. DNA for the CDR3: TGTGCCAGCAGCCCCCCGACAGGTCCATCGAAGAATGAGCAGTTCTTC.

The chain couples TRBV11-1 to TRBJ2-3, with 10 bases fitting TRBD2. Germline CDR1 is SGHAT and CDR2 is FQDESV (reference sequence). The CDR3 is 16 residues long. Trimming at V came to 5 bases and at J to 5 bases, leaving 10 bases not matched to a gene. The DNA for the CDR3 is TGTGCCAGCAGCCAAGGGAGCGGGGGGGCAGGAGATACGCAGTATTTT. Translation: CASSQGSGGAGDTQYF.

The sample holds one count of this clone. J is TRBJ2-5 and V is TRBV5-5; TRBD2 matches at 9 bases. The CDR3 is 16 residues long. Germline loops: CDR1 SGHKS, CDR2 YYEKEE (reference sequence). Unmatched junction bases numbered 9, after V lost 1 base and J lost 5 bases. The CDR3 region has the DNA TGTGCCAGCAGCTTGTCCGGGACTAGCACCCGCGAGACCCAGTACTTC. This translates into CASSLSGTSTRETQYF. Supplemented by reference TRBV5-5 and TRBJ2-5, the full variable domain reads DAGVTQSPTHLIKTRGQQVTLRCSPISGHKSVSWYQQVLGQGPQFIFQYYEKEERGRGNFPDRFSARQFPNYSSELNVNALLLGDSALYLCASSLSGTSTRETQYFGPGTRLLVL.

This CDR3 reads CASSLEDRGKTQYF. The CDR3, as DNA: TGCGCCAGCAGCTTGGAGGACAGGGGGAAGACCCAGTACTTC. The chain uses TRBV5-1 and TRBJ2-5, with 10 bases matching TRBD1. This CDR3 contains 14 residues. Germline CDR1 reads SGHRS; CDR2 reads YFSETQ. V lost 0 bases to trimming and J lost 6 bases; unmatched junction nucleotides: 2.

This sequence joins TRBV6-1 and TRBJ1-5; D call uncertain. Trimming took off 1 base at V and 7 bases at J, with 8 bases between the two ends. The germline V gene has CDR1 MNHNS and CDR2 SASEGT. The CDR3 is 13 residues long. The DNA of the CDR3 is TGTGCCAGCAGTGAAGTCCCGGGACAGCCCCAGCATTTT. Translated: CASSEVPGQPQHF.

This chain uses TRBV6-5 with TRBJ2-7; 8 bases map to TRBD1. The CDR3 totals 14 residues. V was pared by 6 bases and J by 3 bases, with 7 bases of the junction left unmatched. From germline, CDR1 is MNHEY and CDR2 SVGAGI. In nucleotides, the CDR3 is TGTGCCAGCAGCCCGCCGGACAGGGTCTACGAGCAGTACTTC. Protein: CASSPPDRVYEQYF.

This sequence joins TRBV9 and TRBJ2-1; TRBD2 aligns across 11 bases. The CDR3 is 15 amino acids. With V trimmed by 4 bases and J by 4 bases, 4 bases remained unmatched. Germline V gene data show CDR1 as SGDLS and CDR2 as YYNGEE. CDR3 coding DNA: TGTGCCAGCAGCCTTAGCGGGGGGGGTTACAATGAGCAGTTCTTC. Translating it yields CASSLSGGGYNEQFF.

The genes are TRBV7-8 and TRBJ2-7; D possibly corresponds to TRBD2 (6 bases). Looked up from germline, CDR1 is SGHVS and CDR2 is FQNEAQ. V lost 1 base to trimming and J lost 7 bases, with 11 bases between them. The CDR3 spans 13 residues. CDR3 in amino acids: CASSLGGGWEQYF. The CDR3 nucleotides read TGTGCCAGCAGCTTAGGTGGAGGGTGGGAGCAGTACTTC.

This clone was picked up a small number of times. The chain has TRBV5-8 and TRBJ2-6; D may be TRBD1 (6 bases). Germline CDR1 and CDR2: SGHTS and YDEGEE. V lost 6 bases and J 0 bases, leaving 16 bases between the germline ends. The CDR3 runs 17 residues. In DNA, the CDR3 is TGTGCCAGCACGACGACCGGACAGATCTCTGGGGCCAACGTCCTGACTTTC. Translation: CASTTTGQISGANVLTF. The entire variable domain, with the rest obtained from reference TRBV5-8 and TRBJ2-6, is as follows: EAGVTQSPTHLIKTRGQQATLRCSPISGHTSVYWYQQALGLGLQFLLWYDEGEERNRGNFPPRFSGRQFPNYSSELNVNALELEDSALYLCASTTTGQISGANVLTFGAGSRLTVL.

This rearrangement joins TRBV19 to TRBJ2-7, with TRBD2 identical over 7 bases. The CDR3 has 13 residues. Trimming at V came to 5 bases and at J to 3 bases, leaving 4 bases not matched to a gene. Germline CDR1 and CDR2: LNHDA and SQIVND (reference sequence). The DNA of the CDR3 is TGTGCCAGTAGTTCCGGGACTAACTACGAGCAGTACTTC. Amino acid sequence: CASSSGTNYEQYF.

This chain links TRBV7-2 with TRBJ1-2; TRBD1 might be the D (6 bases). CDR1 and CDR2 from the germline V gene are SGHTA and FQGNSA. The CDR3 is made up of 16 amino acids. The ends were cut back, 5 bases at V and 4 bases at J, with 20 bases in the middle. Here the CDR3 reads CASSPGRSGVAYGYTF. In DNA, the CDR3 is TGTGCCAGCAGCCCCGGGAGGTCAGGGGTCGCCTATGGCTACACCTTC.

The chain couples TRBV12-5 to TRBJ2-1; 7 bases are a match to TRBD2. The CDR3 length is 15 residues. The ends lost 7 bases at V and 9 bases at J; junction bases unmatched: 15. CDR1 and CDR2 from the germline V gene are LGHNT and FRNRAP. CDR3 protein: CASVSPGGGSGEQFF. DNA for the CDR3: TGTGCTAGTGTTTCCCCTGGGGGGGGATCAGGTGAGCAGTTCTTC.

The J gene is TRBJ2-5, the V gene TRBV15, with D unresolved. This CDR3 region has 15 residues. V gave up 2 bases and J gave up 2 bases, with 12 bases separating them. The germline gives CDR1 LNHNV, CDR2 YYDKDF (reference sequence). The CDR3 loop reads CATSRSTFQQETQYF. The CDR3 nucleotides are TGTGCCACCAGCAGATCCACCTTTCAGCAAGAGACCCAGTACTTC.

The rearrangement links TRBV2 to TRBJ2-1, with D unresolved. This CDR3 is 14 amino acids long. Between the trimmed V and J ends, which lost 6 bases and 0 bases, there was a span of 9 bases. In germline, CDR1 is SNHLY, CDR2 FYNNEI. CDR3 in amino acids: CASSQQSSYNEQFF. The CDR3 DNA sequence: TGTGCCAGCAGCCAACAATCCTCCTACAATGAGCAGTTCTTC.

This chain joins TRBV6-2 or TRBV6-3 and TRBJ1-2; D gene uncertain. Trimming cost V 7 bases and J 6 bases, with 15 bases left between them. From germline, CDR1 is MNHEY and CDR2 SVGEGT. CDR3 length: 13 residues. DNA of the CDR3: TGTGCCAGCACCCCCGACGGGGTCCATGGCTACACCTTC. Translation gives CASTPDGVHGYTF.

This chain links TRBV27 with TRBJ2-3; 10 positions match TRBD2. The germline V gene has CDR1 MNHEY and CDR2 SMNVEV (reference sequence). Trimming took 8 bases from V and 5 from J; bases not matched to a gene: 13. This CDR3 comprises 16 residues. The CDR3 sequence is CASFPHGAGGVDTQYF. For the CDR3, the DNA is TGTGCCAGCTTCCCCCATGGAGCGGGGGGGGTAGATACGCAGTATTTT.

The chain uses TRBV3-1 (or the pseudogene TRBV3-2) and TRBJ1-6; no firm D call. Germline-derived CDR1 and CDR2 are LGHDT and YNNKEL (reference sequence). Trimming shortened V by 4 bases and J by 14 bases, and 18 bases separated the two germline ends. This CDR3 spans 14 amino acids. The CDR3 reads CASSPPAGGDSLHF. The CDR3 bases are TGTGCCAGCAGCCCCCCGGCGGGCGGGGATTCCCTCCACTTT.